This section outlines one T cell receptor beta chain sequence together with its context. Its antigen is currently unknown. Preparing the TCRbeta library involved the use of unique molecular identifiers. TCRdb re-called the PCR reads through MiXCR, storing one row per CDR3 protein. The data show 530,000 or so distinct CDR3 sequences, with 25% to 30% seen just once and 35% to 40% held by the top ten. This record comes from a study of T-cell reconstitution after alpha-beta-depleted transplantation in children. Overall study findings and caveats: Reportedly, only several hundred clones from non-depleted graft cells drove alpha-beta T-cell counts at about two months. The main origin of T-cell counts and diversity one year after transplant was newly produced T cells.

CDR3 size: 15 residues. The V gene end was trimmed by 0 bases and the J gene end by 5 bases; junction bases not matched to a gene: 5. The germline V gene encodes CDR1 SGHRS and CDR2 YFSETQ. The sample consisted of PBMCs, taken before TCRalphabeta/CD19-depleted stem cell transplant. The TCR originated in a boy in the first two years of life with Wiskott-Aldrich syndrome, due to receive a stem cell transplant. The V and J genes are TRBV5-1 and TRBJ2-7; TRBD2 aligns across 10 bases. The CDR3: CASSLASGSPNEQYF. The CDR3 coding sequence is TGCGCCAGCAGCTTGGCTAGCGGGAGTCCCAACGAGCAGTACTTC.